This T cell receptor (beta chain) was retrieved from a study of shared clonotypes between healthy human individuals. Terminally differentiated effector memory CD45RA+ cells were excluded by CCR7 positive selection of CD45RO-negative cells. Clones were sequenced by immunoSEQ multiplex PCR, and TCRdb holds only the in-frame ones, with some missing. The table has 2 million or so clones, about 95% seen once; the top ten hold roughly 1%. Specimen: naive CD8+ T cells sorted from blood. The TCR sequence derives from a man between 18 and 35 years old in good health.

The DNA of the CDR3 is TGTGCCAGCAGCCCTGACGGCCTGTACAATGAGCAGTTCTTC. Translation: CASSPDGLYNEQFF. The chain couples TRBV6-5 to TRBJ2-1; D remains unclear. Looked up from germline, CDR1 is MNHEY and CDR2 is SVGAGI. Trimming took off 6 bases at V and 4 bases at J, with 13 bases between the two ends. CDR3 length equals 14 residues.